These 9 T cell receptor beta chains originate from one sample sequenced in a study of blood T cells in healthy people across ages. Combining a sample-barcoded 5' primer with a J-beta primer mix, a second PCR ran for about 7 to 11 cycles. TCRdb independently ran MiXCR on the 5' RACE reads; one entry per CDR3 protein. The profile shows about 640,000 distinct CDR3 sequences, about 30% of them singletons. Sequenced: blood. These receptors were taken from a woman older than 75 in good health.

This clonotype came up many times. The V gene is TRBV12-3 or TRBV12-4, the J gene TRBJ1-2, with D perhaps matching TRBD1 (5 bases). The CDR3 covers 13 residues. Trimming left V 5 bases short and J 4 bases short, with 11 bases between. The DNA of the CDR3 is TGTGCCAGCAGTACGGGGGTACTCTATGGCTACACCTTC. Protein product: CASSTGVLYGYTF.

V usage is TRBV5-1 and J usage is TRBJ1-1, with D possibly matching TRBD1 (5 bases). The CDR3 is 14 amino acids. Germline V gene sequence: CDR1 SGHRS, CDR2 YFSETQ. V lost 1 base to trimming and J lost 3 bases, with 10 bases between them. CDR3 DNA: TGCGCCAGCAGCTTGAAGGCGACAGACACTGAAGCTTTCTTT. The encoded protein is CASSLKATDTEAFF.

Concerning this clonotype itself: This may arise from a read error, as a much more abundant clone is one base away. The chain uses TRBV7-3 and TRBJ2-1; 14 positions match TRBD2. CDR3 length equals 15 residues. The germline V gene encodes CDR1 SGHTA and CDR2 FQGTGA. CDR3 loop: CTSSSGLAGAHEQFF. The CDR3 bases are TGTACCAGCAGCTCGGGACTAGCGGGGGCTCATGAGCAGTTCTTC.

This clonotype was observed many times. The chain recombines TRBV6-5 with TRBJ2-3; 9 bases are shared with TRBD2. Per the germline V gene, CDR1 is MNHEY and CDR2 is SVGAGI. The V gene end was trimmed by 0 bases and the J gene end by 1 base; junction bases not matched to a gene: 2. This CDR3 comprises 16 residues. The CDR3 region is CASSYSPSGGTDTQYF. The CDR3 coding sequence is TGTGCCAGCAGTTACTCTCCTAGCGGGGGCACAGATACGCAGTATTTT.

The chain has TRBV9 and TRBJ2-7; 10 bases agree with TRBD2. The end of the DNA is better explained by TRBJ2-5, so the J call may be wrong. The length of the CDR3 is 16 residues. CDR1 is SGDLS, CDR2 YYNGEE, per germline. Here the CDR3 DNA reads TGTGCCAGCAGCGTAGCAGCTAGCGGGAGATTGACGACCCAGTACTTC. Its protein is CASSVAASGRLTTQYF.

This clonotype came up many times. At one boundary the junction diverges from the germline segment, which might be a read error. This chain links TRBV6-1 with TRBJ1-2; the D gene is possibly TRBD1 (6 bases). The CDR3 runs 14 residues. Germline CDR1 MNHNS, CDR2 SASEGT. The CDR3 DNA follows: TGTGCCAGCAGGGAAGGGGGAGCGGCCTATGGCTACACCTTC. It translates to CASREGGAAYGYTF.

This clonotype was picked up a small number of times. Just one base apart from a much larger clone, this may be a read error. The DNA is left out, because the CDR3 cannot be placed on it with certainty; the CDR3 is given as TCRdb lists it. The chain employs TRBV29-1 and TRBJ1-4. From its first to its last residue, the CDR3 has 13 amino acids. CDR1 is SQVTM and CDR2 is ANQGSEA in the germline V gene. The CDR3 here is CSVARGSNEKRFF.

For this clonotype: Being one base from a much bigger clone, this may be a read error. This chain links TRBV28 with TRBJ2-7; weak D call: TRBD1 (5 bases). This CDR3 spans 15 amino acids. Germline CDR1 and CDR2: MDHEN and SYDVKM. CDR3 DNA: TGTACCAGCAGTTCCTCTAGTCAAGGGGCCTACGAGCAGTACTTC. Residues: CTSSSSSQGAYEQYF.

This clonotype was seen only a few times. The chain has TRBV29-1 and TRBJ2-7, with D maybe TRBD1 (5 bases). The V gene's germline CDR1 is SQVTM and CDR2 ANQGSEA. Trimming removed 2 bases at V and 7 bases at J, with 21 bases between. CDR3 length equals 15 residues. CDR3 residues: CSVERWGQSYNEQYF. In DNA form, the CDR3 reads TGCAGCGTTGAAAGGTGGGGCCAATCCTACAATGAGCAGTACTTC.